This TCR beta chain was obtained from a study of CD8 T cells in ankylosing spondylitis. This clonotype was picked up a small number of times. The antigen is undetermined. Deletions cut 0 bases from V and 0 bases from J, with 10 bases between. Germline assignment: CDR1 SGHRS and CDR2 YFSETQ. This CDR3 region has 17 residues. Study-level results: Reactive arthritis synovial fluid and blood were previously reported to contain some motif variants.

TCRdb recomputed calls from the 5' RACE reads with MiXCR, one row per CDR3 protein. The sample yields 150,000 to 200,000 distinct CDR3 sequences, about 9.9% seen once. The sample consisted of blood, either unsorted or a sorted T cell fraction (not recorded which). The chain employs TRBV5-1 and TRBJ1-6; D gene ambiguous. The receptor comes from a male donor with ankylosing spondylitis or in good health (not recorded which). The CDR3 is CASSLASGSSYNSPLHF. CDR3 sequence (DNA): TGCGCCAGCAGCTTGGCTTCGGGGAGCTCCTATAATTCACCCCTCCACTTT.